This entry is about one TCR beta chain. Its specificity is unknown. This entry is derived from a study of T cell responses to AZD1222 COVID-19 vaccine. Study-level findings and limits: Targets within unmutated variant regions were reportedly found for nearly half of spike-specific TCRs. Donors were largely white British and mainly female; clonal diversity was possibly underestimated.

Repertoires were generated with immunoSEQ multiplex PCR, while TCRdb's copy carries only in-frame clones and drops some. This table holds around 140,000 clones, around 90% found once. The germline V gene encodes CDR1 MDHEN and CDR2 SYDVKM. V lost 2 bases and J 9 bases, leaving 17 bases between the germline ends. This CDR3 spans 16 amino acids. This TCR was sampled from an adult in good health. The chain combines TRBV28 with TRBJ1-6; tentatively, D is TRBD1 (6 bases). The sequencing here drew on peripheral blood, taken on day 0 of AZD1222 vaccination. The CDR3 sequence is CASSLQPGALVSPLHF. CDR3 DNA: TGTGCCAGCAGTTTACAGCCAGGGGCTTTGGTTTCACCCCTCCACTTT.